The T cell receptor beta chain under discussion was sequenced for a study of Graves' ophthalmopathy and Graves' hyperthyroidism (dated by TCRdb to the late 2010s). At the level of the whole study: Peripheral blood was collected before any treatment was given, at the time of initial diagnosis. To tell Graves' ophthalmopathy apart from Graves' hyperthyroidism, and to predict which patients would progress to ophthalmopathy, the study relied on TCR beta repertoire signatures. In total, approximately 140 blood samples were TCR-sequenced: 40 to 45 ophthalmopathy, some 75 hyperthyroidism and approximately 17 hyperthyroidism-to-ophthalmopathy patients. A discovery set of more than 90 patients (43 ophthalmopathy, some 58 stable hyperthyroidism) was enrolled to explore V-J signatures distinguishing ophthalmopathy from hyperthyroidism. The independent validation cohort included roughly 19 hyperthyroidism patients plus 17 patients who later progressed from hyperthyroidism to ophthalmopathy. In over five hyperthyroidism patients, the T-cell repertoires found in thyroid tissue were compared with those found in blood. Once sampling was done, hyperthyroidism patients were given methimazole at a starting dose of 30 mg daily, while ophthalmopathy patients were given high-dose intravenous methylprednisolone. The 100 or so discovery patients were divided at random into training and test sets in a 7:3 ratio.

The table lists this clonotype with a few counts. Its specific antigen is unknown. No much larger clone exists at a distance of one base, and base qualities are not known. Findings and caveats that apply to the study as a whole: In cross-validation, the 13-signature model distinguished ophthalmopathy from stable hyperthyroidism with more than 85% sensitivity and around 81% specificity, while in the test set the corresponding values were about 80% and 75%. In validation, the model predicted ophthalmopathy progression with 70.59% sensitivity and less than 80% specificity; roughly 12 predicted patients were CT-confirmed with GO in a median of 6.5 months. Sample size was not statistically predetermined, and group allocation was not concealed from the investigators. Most expanded thyroid clonotypes with a frequency above 0.001 also appeared in blood, which suggests that blood repertoires may reflect the immune response in the thyroid.

For repertoire sequencing, the TCR beta CDR3 regions were amplified from RNA transcripts. HTBI primers and the Qiagen OneStep RT-PCR kit were used in a first-round RT-PCR, which was followed by a second-round multiplex PCR, size selection and purification. Libraries were sequenced paired-end with 100 bp reads on an Illumina HiSeq2000. The paper's data handling went like this. SOAPnuke was used for read processing, and reads with adapters, uncalled bases, a mean Phred below 15, or no exact constant-primer or identifier match were discarded. COPE v1.2.5 was used to merge the high-quality paired reads. Unique nucleotide sequences were defined as clonotypes and aligned to IMGT TRB V, D and J references using MiTCR v1.1. Analysis was restricted to V-J combinations with a frequency above 0.0001, which covered roughly 99% of repertoires. For each V-J combination, a TCR clonal expansion and chaos score was defined as the ratio of F50 clonal expansion to chaos observed in the TCRdist matrix. Welch's t-statistics and random forest were used to narrow the features down to roughly twelve V-J combinations, which were then fed into a naive Bayes classifier. The Morisita-Horn index was used to measure how similar the thyroid and blood repertoires were. The public reads were quality trimmed at Q25 with fastp and then assembled into clones with MiXCR by TCRdb, keeping productive beta chains. Identical CDR3 proteins give one entry, which carries the most common genes and DNA. Clone size and V and J calls follow TCRdb, not the original study. The sample includes about 15,000 distinct CDR3 sequences, with roughly 50% observed a single time. Around 50% of the sample is taken by the ten largest.

Ophthalmopathy patients had moderately to severely active disease, Clinical Activity Score of at least 3, NOSPECS grade of at least 4, and disease duration under 3 months. Patients with other autoimmune diseases, uncontrolled infections, pregnancy or lactation were excluded. Clinical symptoms, serum thyroxine, TRAb, thyroid ultrasound and orbital computed tomography formed the basis of the diagnosis. PBMCs were isolated from about 9.1 ml of fresh peripheral blood by Ficoll-Paque density gradient centrifugation. Total RNA was extracted with Trizol reagent and quality-checked on an Agilent 2100 Bioanalyzer. The origin of this receptor is a woman younger than 45 with Graves' ophthalmopathy. Donor details come from another sample of the same person, matched by shared clones. The sequenced sample was peripheral blood.

The DNA sequence reads TGTGCCAGCAGTGAGACAGGAAACGAGCAGTACTTC. Its protein reads: CASSETGNEQYF. The rearrangement combines TRBV2 with TRBJ2-7; the best D guess is TRBD1, with 6 bases matching. From the cysteine up to the phenylalanine, the CDR3 has a length of 12 residues. Here the CDR3 DNA is all that survives: 36 bases in frame from base 1. CDR1 and CDR2 (SNHLY, FYNNEI) derive from the germline V gene. The V and J ends are trimmed by 3 bases and 5 bases, leaving 8 bases between them.